This T cell receptor beta chain appears in the sequencing data of a study of cytomegalovirus exposure and HLA in healthy donors. Notes on the study in general: Later on, an analysis tied around 17,000 TCR beta sequences to HLA alleles at 0.05 false discovery rate.

Regarding this clone: Its antigen is not known.

Vbeta (60) and Jbeta (13) primers were used in the PCR. Sequencing used immunoSEQ multiplex PCR; TCRdb keeps in-frame clones, though not all of them. The table lists fewer than 200,000 clones, around 75% of them singletons. Trimming cost V 7 bases and J 3 bases, with 9 bases left between them. Germline CDR1 and CDR2: SNHLY and FYNNEI. The CDR3 sequence is 13 residues long. Material for sequencing was PBMCs. The V gene is TRBV2, the J gene TRBJ1-4, with D uncertain. This TCR came from a male donor in good health and CMV-seronegative. DNA for the CDR3: TGTGCCAGCACCACCGAGGCTAATGAAAAACTGTTTTTT. Its protein product is CASTTEANEKLFF. The full variable domain, completed using reference TRBV2 and TRBJ1-4, is EPEVTQTPSHQVTQMGQEVILRCVPISNHLYFYWYRQILGQKVEFLVSFYNNEISEKSEIFDDQFSVERPDGSNFTLKIRSTKLEDSAMYFCASTTEANEKLFFGSGTQLSVL.